One and the same sample provided the 17 T cell receptor beta chains below, sequenced in a study of shared T cell receptors in the human thymus. TCRdb's table, derived via immunoSEQ multiplex PCR, lists solely in-frame clones and lacks some. The sample records roughly 500,000 clones, roughly 74% being singletons. This sample also belongs to another study, concerning human thymus T cells.

The sample taken for sequencing was thymocytes. The source of these receptors is a boy younger than two with a congenital heart defect.

The J gene is TRBJ1-3, the V gene TRBV30; no definite D call. This CDR3 has 12 amino acids. The ends were cut back, 4 bases at V and 4 bases at J, with 8 bases in the middle. CDR1 is GTSNPN and CDR2 is SVGIG in the germline V gene (reference sequence). The CDR3 coding sequence is TGTGCCTGGACCCTAGACGGAAACACCATATATTTT. Its translation: CAWTLDGNTIYF.

This chain joins TRBV5-6 and TRBJ2-3; 8 bases align to TRBD1. This CDR3 is 16 amino acids long. After removal of 4 bases from V and 4 bases from J, the junction contained 11 bases not matched to a gene. In germline, CDR1 is SGHDT, CDR2 YYEEEE. In DNA, the CDR3 is TGTGCCAGCAGCGGAAGGACAGGGAAGGAGCCAGATACGCAGTATTTT. Encoded protein: CASSGRTGKEPDTQYF.

The gene calls are TRBV19 and TRBJ2-5, with TRBD2 matching over 10 bases. V shed 1 base, J shed 3 bases, and the junction held 5 bases outside the gene matches. The CDR3 consists of 16 residues. The germline V gene encodes CDR1 LNHDA and CDR2 SQIVND (reference sequence). DNA for the CDR3: TGTGCCAGTAGTATAGTTCTAGCGGGAGTAAAAGAGACCCAGTACTTC. Its translation is CASSIVLAGVKETQYF.

The gene calls are TRBV7-6 and TRBJ2-2, with 8 bases matching TRBD1. Germline V CDR1 and CDR2: SGHVS, FNYEAQ. This CDR3 has 16 amino acids. Trimming took 5 bases from V and 6 from J; bases not matched to a gene: 11. The CDR3 reads CASSQGGRGRPGELFF. The CDR3 DNA follows: TGTGCCAGCAGCCAGGGTGGCAGGGGGCGCCCCGGGGAGCTGTTTTTT.

The chain employs TRBV27 and TRBJ1-1; D is undetermined. This CDR3 is built from 13 residues. Germline V gene data show CDR1 as MNHEY and CDR2 as SMNVEV (reference sequence). The ends were cut back, 2 bases at V and 7 bases at J, with 11 bases in the middle. The CDR3 protein is CASSLSGFNEAFF. The DNA for the CDR3 is TGTGCCAGCAGTTTAAGCGGGTTCAATGAAGCTTTCTTT.

The rearrangement joins TRBV7-9 to TRBJ2-2; the D is unclear. V was clipped by 0 bases and J by 4 bases, with 15 bases between them. The CDR3 runs to 17 residues. Germline CDR1 and CDR2: SEHNR and FQNEAQ (reference sequence). Written as DNA, the CDR3 is TGTGCCAGCAGCTTAGCGCCGATCCGAGTTTCCACCGGGGAGCTGTTTTTT. It codes for CASSLAPIRVSTGELFF.

V usage is TRBV10-2 and J usage is TRBJ2-1, with TRBD1 matching over 10 bases. In germline, CDR1 is WSHSY, CDR2 SAAADI. This CDR3 contains 16 residues. With V trimmed by 7 bases and J by 3 bases, 9 bases remained unmatched. DNA for the CDR3: TGCGCCAGCACCCCGACAGGGGGCTATGTCTACAATGAGCAGTTCTTC. It codes for CASTPTGGYVYNEQFF.

The chain links TRBV30 to TRBJ2-1; 11 bases fit TRBD2. CDR3 length equals 15 residues. Germline CDR1 is GTSNPN and CDR2 is SVGIG (reference sequence). Trimming at V came to 1 base and at J to 4 bases, leaving 3 bases not matched to a gene. The CDR3, as DNA: TGTGCCTGGAGTGGACTAGCGGGGCCGTACAATGAGCAGTTCTTC. Protein: CAWSGLAGPYNEQFF.

The V and J genes are TRBV7-8 and TRBJ2-7, with D tentatively TRBD1 (6 bases). V gave up 5 bases and J gave up 6 bases, with 20 bases separating them. The CDR3 covers 15 residues. The V gene's germline CDR1 is SGHVS and CDR2 FQNEAQ. The CDR3 region has the DNA TGTGCCAGCAGCAACCACACTCCGGGACAACGCGAGCAGTACTTC. This codes for CASSNHTPGQREQYF. Filled out from reference TRBV7-8 and TRBJ2-7, the complete variable domain reads GAGVSQSPRYKVAKRGQDVALRCDPISGHVSLFWYQQALGQGPEFLTYFQNEAQLDKSGLPSDRFFAERPEGSVSTLKIQRTQQEDSAVYLCASSNHTPGQREQYFGPGTRLTVT.

This clone is a singleton in its sample. V is TRBV28 and J is TRBJ2-3, with D tentatively TRBD1 (6 bases). The V end was cut by 4 bases, the J end by 0 bases, with 8 bases between. The germline CDR1 and CDR2 sequences are MDHEN and SYDVKM. CDR3 size: 14 residues. The CDR3 sequence is CASSYRASTDTQYF. The CDR3 coding sequence is TGTGCCAGCAGTTACAGGGCTAGCACAGATACGCAGTATTTT.

The CDR3 here is CASSLAGTGVYEQYF. The CDR3 DNA is TGTGCCAGCAGCTTGGCCGGGACAGGGGTCTACGAGCAGTACTTC. The V call is TRBV5-6, the J call TRBJ2-7, with 10 nucleotides matching TRBD1. Germline lookup yields CDR1 SGHDT and CDR2 YYEEEE. The CDR3 is 15 residues long. V shed 0 bases, J shed 3 bases, and the junction held 3 bases outside the gene matches.

Regarding this clone: At one end, the junction sequence differs from germline, possibly due to a read error. The chain couples TRBV2 to TRBJ1-2; D not certain. CDR1 is SNHLY and CDR2 is FYNNEI in the germline V gene. The CDR3 spans 9 residues. The CDR3 loop reads CASINKGGF. The CDR3 DNA follows: TGTGCCAGCATAAATAAAGGAGGCTTC.

The chain recombines TRBV28 with TRBJ2-3, with 13 nucleotides matching TRBD2. The junction had 12 bases not matched to a gene; V was cut back by 6 bases and J by 0 bases. Germline V lookup: CDR1 MDHEN, CDR2 SYDVKM. This CDR3 region has 19 residues. CDR3 protein: CASSQGTSGNLLSTDTQYF. CDR3 bases: TGTGCCAGCAGCCAAGGGACTAGCGGGAATCTTTTAAGCACAGATACGCAGTATTTT.

V gene TRBV30 combines with J gene TRBJ1-2; no firm D call. CDR3 length equals 14 residues. Germline CDR1 is GTSNPN and CDR2 is SVGIG (reference sequence). The ends were cut back, 4 bases at V and 0 bases at J, with 12 bases in the middle. Here the CDR3 reads CAWTDQTSNYGYTF. The CDR3 DNA sequence: TGTGCCTGGACCGACCAGACATCTAACTATGGCTACACCTTC.

The chain carries TRBV7-6 and TRBJ2-7; weak D call: TRBD2 (6 bases). CDR3 length: 16 amino acids. Germline lookup yields CDR1 SGHVS and CDR2 FNYEAQ. V lost 0 bases to trimming and J lost 2 bases, with 14 bases between them. The CDR3 DNA reads TGTGCCAGCAGCTTAGCTAGGAGACTAGGACCCTACGAGCAGTACTTC. Its protein is CASSLARRLGPYEQYF.

The J gene is TRBJ2-3, the V gene TRBV7-8; D uncertain. Germline CDR1 is SGHVS and CDR2 is FQNEAQ. Trimming took 2 bases from V and 2 from J, leaving 20 bases between them. The CDR3 contains 18 residues. CDR3 DNA sequence: TGTGCCAGCAGCTTACCCCCAAACTACGTGGCCCCCACAGATACGCAGTATTTT. Translation gives CASSLPPNYVAPTDTQYF. The full variable domain, its missing parts supplied by reference TRBV7-8 and TRBJ2-3, is GAGVSQSPRYKVAKRGQDVALRCDPISGHVSLFWYQQALGQGPEFLTYFQNEAQLDKSGLPSDRFFAERPEGSVSTLKIQRTQQEDSAVYLCASSLPPNYVAPTDTQYFGPGTRLTVL.

This clone has only a few counts. The rearrangement uses TRBV28 and TRBJ2-1; 11 bases align to TRBD2. Trimming cost V 4 bases and J 10 bases; bases outside gene matches: 15. The CDR3 is 17 amino acids. Germline lookup yields CDR1 MDHEN and CDR2 SYDVKM. This CDR3 is CASSSSGSGRAPGEQFF. In DNA form, the CDR3 reads TGTGCCAGCAGTTCCTCTGGTAGCGGGAGGGCCCCCGGAGAGCAGTTCTTC.